A selection of T cell receptor beta chains follows, all from one sample in a study of T cell responses to AZD1222 COVID-19 vaccine. TCRdb keeps only in-frame clones here, not all; method: immunoSEQ multiplex PCR. The sample has 75,000 to 90,000 clones; 85% to 95% are singletons. Source: peripheral blood, taken on day 0 of AZD1222 vaccination. These receptors were taken from an adult in good health. CDR3s include the opening cysteine and the closing phenylalanine or tryptophan. The D gene is left open where the match is weak. Clone size is stated in some rows and not others, as once, few, many or a class when expanded.

V: TRBV5-4
D: -
size: -
J: TRBJ2-1
DNA: TGTGCCAGCAGCTTCGTCGCCCGGCCGGATGAGCAGTTCTTC
CDR3: CASSFVARPDEQFF

V: TRBV5-1
D: -
size: -
J: TRBJ2-3
DNA: TGCGCCAGCAGCTCCCCAGACCTCACAGATACGCAGTATTTT
CDR3: CASSSPDLTDTQYF

V: TRBV21-1
D: -
size: -
J: TRBJ2-7
DNA: TGTGCCAGCAGCCCGAAGAGACAGGGCTGGAGGCTTGACTACGAGCAGTACTTC
CDR3: CASSPKRQGWRLDYEQYF

V: TRBV20-1
D: TRBD1
size: -
J: TRBJ2-1
DNA: TGCAGTGCTAGAGAGGACAGGGAGCAGTTCTTC
CDR3: CSAREDREQFF

V: TRBV7-9
D: -
size: -
J: TRBJ1-5
DNA: TGTGCCAGCAGCCGGGGTAGCAATCAGCCCCAGCATTTT
CDR3: CASSRGSNQPQHF

V: TRBV9
D: TRBD2
size: -
J: TRBJ2-3
DNA: TGTGCCAGCAGCCCAAGACTAGCTGCTGATACGCAGTATTTT
CDR3: CASSPRLAADTQYF

V: TRBV5-5
D: -
size: -
J: TRBJ1-5
DNA: TGTGCCAGCAGCTTGCTCCCAGATCAGCCCCAGCATTTT
CDR3: CASSLLPDQPQHF

V: TRBV20-1
D: -
size: -
J: TRBJ1-2
DNA: TGCAGTGCTAGCCCACTCCCGGGCTACACCTTC
CDR3: CSASPLPGYTF

V: TRBV25-1
D: -
size: -
J: TRBJ1-1
DNA: TGTGCCAGCAGAGAACAGGGGAACACTGAAGCTTTCTTT
CDR3: CASREQGNTEAFF

V: TRBV15
D: -
size: -
J: TRBJ2-3
DNA: TGTGCCACCAGCAGAGGGGGGGCCGGGGCAGATACGCAGTATTTT
CDR3: CATSRGGAGADTQYF

V: TRBV18
D: TRBD1
size: -
J: TRBJ1-4
DNA: TGTGCCAGCTCACCAGGCTCTCCGACAGGGAGGGCAACTAATGAAAAACTGTTTTTT
CDR3: CASSPGSPTGRATNEKLFF

V: TRBV6-2/TRBV6-3
D: TRBD1
size: -
J: TRBJ1-5
DNA: TGTGCCAGCAGTTCCGGGACAGAGACTAGCAATCAGCCCCAGCATTTT
CDR3: CASSSGTETSNQPQHF

V: TRBV19
D: TRBD1
size: -
J: TRBJ1-5
DNA: TGTGCCAGTAGTATGGGACAGGGCGACAATCAGCCCCAGCATTTT
CDR3: CASSMGQGDNQPQHF

V: TRBV19
D: -
size: once
J: TRBJ1-3
DNA: TGTGCCAGTCGACCGGGGGGCTCTGGAAACACCATATATTTT
CDR3: CASRPGGSGNTIYF

V: TRBV28
D: -
size: -
J: TRBJ1-2
DNA: TGTGCCAGCAGTTCGGGACTGCGGGGAGGCTACACCTTC
CDR3: CASSSGLRGGYTF

V: TRBV19
D: TRBD2
size: -
J: TRBJ2-7
DNA: TGTGCCAGTAGGGGTAGGTCTAGCGGGGGCTACGAGCAGTACTTC
CDR3: CASRGRSSGGYEQYF

V: TRBV29-1
D: -
size: -
J: TRBJ1-1
DNA: TGCAGCGTTGTCGAGGGGTCTGCGAACACTGAAGCTTTCTTT
CDR3: CSVVEGSANTEAFF

V: TRBV25-1
D: -
size: -
J: TRBJ2-1
DNA: TGTGCCAGCGTAGGTCAGGCTCGGACACCGTACAATGAGCAGTTCTTC
CDR3: CASVGQARTPYNEQFF

V: TRBV7-9
D: TRBD1
size: -
J: TRBJ1-2
DNA: TGTGCCAGCAGCTTCCGACAGGGACTCTATGGCTACACCTTC
CDR3: CASSFRQGLYGYTF

V: TRBV7-2
D: -
size: -
J: TRBJ1-6
DNA: TGTGCCAGCAGCTTAGCTCCGGGGGGTCTAGACTCACCCCTCCACTTT
CDR3: CASSLAPGGLDSPLHF

V: TRBV4-1
D: TRBD1
size: once
J: TRBJ1-2
DNA: TGCGCCAGCAGCCCCACAGGGGGCGGCTATGGCTACACCTTC
CDR3: CASSPTGGGYGYTF

V: TRBV12-5
D: TRBD1
size: -
J: TRBJ1-1
DNA: TGTGCTAGTGGTGCCTCCGGGACAGGGGGCTCGGGAGCTTTCTTT
CDR3: CASGASGTGGSGAFF

V: TRBV7-9
D: -
size: -
J: TRBJ1-5
DNA: TGTGCCAGCAGCTTAGGCAGGGAGCAGCCCCAGCATTTT
CDR3: CASSLGREQPQHF

V: TRBV5-5
D: -
size: -
J: TRBJ2-7
DNA: TGTGCCAGCAGCTTGTTGGCAGGGGCCCTCTACGAGCAGTACTTC
CDR3: CASSLLAGALYEQYF

V: TRBV13
D: TRBD2
size: -
J: TRBJ2-5
DNA: TGTGCCAGCAGCCGACTAGCGGGGGGGCAAGAGACCCAGTACTTC
CDR3: CASSRLAGGQETQYF

V: TRBV5-1
D: -
size: few
J: TRBJ1-1
DNA: TGCGCCAGCAGCCGGGGTCCCGGGAACACTGAAGCTTTCTTT
CDR3: CASSRGPGNTEAFF

V: TRBV19
D: -
size: -
J: TRBJ1-6
DNA: TGTGCCAGTAGTATTCAAGGAACTATGTGGAATTCACCCCTCCACTTT
CDR3: CASSIQGTMWNSPLHF

V: TRBV5-5
D: -
size: -
J: TRBJ1-4
DNA: TGTGCCAGCGGTCCCGGGACGGTGGGGGAAAAACTGTTTTTT
CDR3: CASGPGTVGEKLFF